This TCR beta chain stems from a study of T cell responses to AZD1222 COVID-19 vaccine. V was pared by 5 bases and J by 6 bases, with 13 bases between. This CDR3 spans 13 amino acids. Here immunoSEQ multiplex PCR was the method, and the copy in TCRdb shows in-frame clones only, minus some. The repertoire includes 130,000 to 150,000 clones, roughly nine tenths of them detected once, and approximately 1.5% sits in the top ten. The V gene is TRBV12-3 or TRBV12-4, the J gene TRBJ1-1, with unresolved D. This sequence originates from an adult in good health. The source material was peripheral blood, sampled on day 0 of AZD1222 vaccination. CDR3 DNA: TGTGCCAGCAGTCTTTACGCCACGGCTGAAGCTTTCTTT. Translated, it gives CASSLYATAEAFF.